What follows are 27 T cell receptor beta chains derived from one specimen sequenced in a study of blood T cell repertoires in COVID-19. The table came from immunoSEQ multiplex PCR; TCRdb's copy has only in-frame clones and leaves some out. The data contain 200,000 to 250,000 clones, approximately 81% of them singletons. The sequencing input was peripheral blood. The receptors derive from a man in his forties or fifties with acute or convalescent COVID-19.

This clone was counted only a few times. The gene calls are TRBV5-4 and TRBJ2-1, with D possibly being TRBD2 (6 bases). Deletions cut 4 bases from V and 1 base from J, with 12 bases between. The CDR3 totals 15 residues. Germline loops: CDR1 SGHNT, CDR2 YYREEE (reference sequence). CDR3 sequence (DNA): TGTGCCAGCAGCGTGACTAGTGCATCCTACAATGAGCAGTTCTTC. Protein sequence: CASSVTSASYNEQFF. The full variable domain, rest sourced from reference TRBV5-4 and TRBJ2-1, is ETGVTQSPTHLIKTRGQQVTLRCSSQSGHNTVSWYQQALGQGPQFIFQYYREEENGRGNFPPRFSGLQFPNYSSELNVNALELDDSALYLCASSVTSASYNEQFFGPGTRLTVL.

The chain employs TRBV5-6 and TRBJ1-1; D unresolved. Between the trimmed V and J ends, which lost 5 bases and 0 bases, there was a span of 14 bases. This CDR3 has 15 amino acids. Germline loops: CDR1 SGHDT, CDR2 YYEEEE. The CDR3 is CASRRGSGMNTEAFF. The CDR3 DNA reads TGTGCCAGCAGACGGGGATCCGGGATGAACACTGAAGCTTTCTTT.

The rearrangement uses TRBV12-3 or TRBV12-4 and TRBJ1-5; a possible D gene is TRBD1 (5 bases). V was shortened by 6 bases and J by 15 bases, with 21 bases between the two germline ends. This CDR3 comprises 13 residues. The CDR3 spells CASSPEGRTRLHF. The CDR3 nucleotides read TGTGCCAGCAGCCCGGAGGGGAGGACCCGGCTGCATTTT.

J is TRBJ1-5 and V is TRBV18, with D unresolved. The CDR3 spans 13 residues. Trimming pared 6 bases from V and 7 bases from J, leaving 13 bases between. Germline CDR1 and CDR2: KGHSH and LQKENI. The CDR3 region has the DNA TGTGCCAGCTCCGCGACGGGTCAGCAGCCCCAGCATTTT. Amino acids: CASSATGQQPQHF.

CDR3 DNA: TGTGCCACCAGTGCGGGGGCCTACAATGAGCAGTTCTTC. Translating gives CATSAGAYNEQFF. V gene TRBV24-1 combines with J gene TRBJ2-1; D is possibly TRBD2 (6 bases). V dropped 5 bases and J dropped 2 bases, with 6 bases sitting between them. The germline V gene has CDR1 KGHDR and CDR2 SFDVKD. CDR3 length equals 13 residues.

The CDR3 nucleotides read TGTGCCAGATCTAGGACAGGGGACGGAAACACCATATATTTT. It translates to CARSRTGDGNTIYF. The chain links TRBV2 to TRBJ1-3, with TRBD1 matching 9 bases. Germline values: CDR1 SNHLY, CDR2 FYNNEI. Trimming removed 9 bases from V and 4 bases from J; junction bases left unmatched: 7. The CDR3 has 14 amino acids.

This rearrangement joins TRBV6-5 to TRBJ2-7, with D perhaps matching TRBD1 (6 bases). The CDR3 loop spans 14 amino acids. Germline V gene data show CDR1 as MNHEY and CDR2 as SVGAGI. The V and J ends lost 6 bases and 3 bases respectively, with 15 bases between them. The CDR3 sequence: CASRTPGAFYEQYF. CDR3 DNA sequence: TGTGCCAGCAGGACCCCAGGGGCCTTCTACGAGCAGTACTTC.

The chain combines TRBV5-1 with TRBJ2-1, with 11 bases matching TRBD2. CDR3 length: 16 residues. The V gene's germline CDR1 is SGHRS and CDR2 YFSETQ. J was trimmed by 5 bases and V by 4 bases; bases with no gene match: 8. Here the CDR3 reads CASSGSTSGVDNEQFF. CDR3 DNA: TGCGCCAGCAGCGGATCGACTAGCGGGGTGGACAATGAGCAGTTCTTC.

The chain has TRBV27 and TRBJ2-7, with TRBD2 matching over 9 bases. This CDR3 spans 16 amino acids. The junction had 17 bases not matched to a gene; V was cut back by 9 bases and J by 5 bases. Germline assignment: CDR1 MNHEY and CDR2 SMNVEV (reference sequence). For the CDR3, the DNA is TGTGCCAGTCGAAGGGGTAGCGGGGGAGGAATCGACGAGCAGTACTTC. It specifies CASRRGSGGGIDEQYF.

The chain links TRBV28 to TRBJ1-2, with a tentative D call TRBD1 (5 bases). Germline V gene data show CDR1 as MDHEN and CDR2 as SYDVKM. The CDR3 has 15 amino acids. The germline V and J ends were trimmed by 6 bases and 4 bases, with 18 bases remaining between them. This CDR3 is CASRVPGGRSYGYTF. CDR3 in DNA: TGTGCCAGCAGAGTACCGGGGGGACGGAGCTATGGCTACACCTTC.

The chain combines TRBV4-1 with TRBJ1-2; D is unresolved. Trimming took off 2 bases at V and 7 bases at J, with 11 bases between the two ends. The germline V gene encodes CDR1 MGHRA and CDR2 YSYEKL. This CDR3 comprises 13 residues. The CDR3 here is CASSQLGEAGYTF. CDR3 nucleotides: TGCGCCAGCAGCCAACTCGGGGAGGCTGGCTACACCTTC.

This chain links TRBV6-6 with TRBJ2-5, with 7 bases fitting TRBD1. The ends lost 1 base at V and 2 bases at J; junction bases unmatched: 1. This CDR3 comprises 14 residues. CDR1 is MNHNY and CDR2 is SVGAGI in the germline V gene (reference sequence). CDR3 protein: CASSYWDRQETQYF. Written as DNA, the CDR3 is TGTGCCAGCAGTTACTGGGACAGACAAGAGACCCAGTACTTC.

This clone was recorded once. CDR3 sequence reads: CASSLARETQYF. The CDR3 coding sequence is TGTGCCAGCAGCTTAGCCCGGGAGACCCAGTACTTC. The chain has TRBV7-2 and TRBJ2-5, with unresolved D. The germline CDR1 and CDR2 sequences are SGHTA and FQGNSA. This CDR3 is 12 amino acids long. V gave up 0 bases and J gave up 5 bases, with 4 bases separating them.

The rearrangement uses TRBV7-9 and TRBJ1-1; the match to TRBD1 covers 8 bases. Per the germline V gene, CDR1 is SEHNR and CDR2 is FQNEAQ (reference sequence). V shed 5 bases and J 3 bases; nucleotides not matched to a gene: 14. The CDR3 spans 17 residues. CDR3 DNA: TGTGCCAGCAGCAAGAGAAGGACAGGGTCTATTCACACTGAAGCTTTCTTT. It codes for CASSKRRTGSIHTEAFF.

V usage is TRBV27 and J usage is TRBJ1-2; D is unresolved. The CDR3 covers 14 residues. V gave up 5 bases and J gave up 4 bases, with 14 bases separating them. Germline CDR1 and CDR2: MNHEY and SMNVEV (reference sequence). The CDR3 here is CASSPREGIYGYTF. CDR3 nucleotide sequence: TGTGCCAGCAGTCCGAGGGAGGGAATCTATGGCTACACCTTC.

This clone has just one count. The chain recombines TRBV6-6 with TRBJ1-2, with D maybe TRBD1 (5 bases). Between the trimmed V and J ends, which lost 2 bases and 0 bases, there was a span of 10 bases. CDR1 is MNHNY and CDR2 is SVGAGI in the germline V gene (reference sequence). CDR3 size: 15 residues. CDR3 residues: CASSYRDRANYGYTF. Here the CDR3 DNA reads TGTGCCAGCAGTTACCGAGACAGAGCTAACTATGGCTACACCTTC.

This clone was recorded once. V gene TRBV30 combines with J gene TRBJ2-6; D gene unclear. V shed 8 bases and J shed 0 bases, with 17 bases lying between them. Per germline, CDR1 GTSNPN and CDR2 SVGIG (reference sequence). There are 16 residues in the CDR3. CDR3 in amino acids: CARKTAPGSGANVLTF. The CDR3 DNA is TGTGCCCGGAAGACTGCCCCCGGCTCTGGGGCCAACGTCCTGACTTTC.

The V gene is TRBV19, the J gene TRBJ2-7, with 10 nucleotides matching TRBD1. CDR3 length: 14 residues. V was clipped by 7 bases and J by 7 bases; unmatched bases: 10. Germline CDR1 is LNHDA and CDR2 is SQIVND (reference sequence). The DNA of the CDR3 is TGTGCCAGTACCCCGGGACAGGGGACGGGGGAGCAGTACTTC. Translating it yields CASTPGQGTGEQYF.

The chain recombines TRBV2 with TRBJ2-1, with a possible D match to TRBD1 (6 bases). This CDR3 is built from 15 residues. V lost 8 bases and J 9 bases, leaving 23 bases between the germline ends. In germline, CDR1 is SNHLY, CDR2 FYNNEI. CDR3: CASENVVGQGPEQFF. The CDR3 DNA reads TGTGCCAGCGAAAACGTGGTGGGCCAGGGGCCTGAGCAGTTCTTC.

V gene TRBV10-2 combines with J gene TRBJ1-2; 7 nucleotides agree with TRBD1. Germline V CDR1 and CDR2: WSHSY, SAAADI. CDR3 size: 13 residues. V was pared by 8 bases and J by 8 bases, with 11 bases of the junction left unmatched. The CDR3 reads CASSTTGLEGYTF. CDR3 nucleotide sequence: TGCGCCAGCTCTACGACAGGGTTGGAGGGCTACACCTTC.

This clone was observed a few times. The chain joins TRBV5-1 to TRBJ2-7; TRBD1 might be the D (6 bases). This CDR3 has 15 residues. Germline V lookup: CDR1 SGHRS, CDR2 YFSETQ. V was clipped by 2 bases and J by 2 bases, with 14 bases between them. The chain's CDR3 is CASSFAGTNAYEQYF. The CDR3 nucleotides read TGCGCCAGCAGCTTCGCCGGGACAAATGCCTACGAGCAGTACTTC.

The chain recombines TRBV5-6 with TRBJ2-3, with a tentative D call TRBD2 (6 bases). V lost 0 bases, J lost 2 bases, and 13 bases lay in between. The CDR3 runs to 16 residues. Germline CDR1 and CDR2: SGHDT and YYEEEE. CDR3 sequence: CASSLDAGLNTDTQYF. The CDR3 nucleotides read TGTGCCAGCAGCTTGGATGCCGGACTAAACACAGATACGCAGTATTTT.

This chain uses TRBV27 with TRBJ2-7; 7 bases are a match to TRBD1. CDR1 and CDR2 (germline): MNHEY, SMNVEV (reference sequence). CDR3 length: 13 residues. V shed 5 bases, J shed 4 bases, and the junction held 5 bases outside the gene matches. Here the CDR3 reads CASSVLTGYEQYF. CDR3 in DNA: TGTGCCAGCAGTGTCCTGACAGGGTACGAGCAGTACTTC.

V usage is TRBV7-9 and J usage is TRBJ1-4, with D unresolved. The V and J ends lost 5 bases and 2 bases respectively, with 15 bases between them. This CDR3 is 16 amino acids long. Germline V lookup: CDR1 SEHNR, CDR2 FQNEAQ (reference sequence). CDR3 coding DNA: TGTGCCAGCAGCAATCCGCCAGTGTCTACTAATGAAAAACTGTTTTTT. Translated: CASSNPPVSTNEKLFF.

The V gene is TRBV11-3, the J gene TRBJ2-3, with D maybe TRBD1 (6 bases). CDR1 and CDR2 (germline): SGHNT, YENEEA. The V and J ends lost 8 bases and 3 bases respectively, with 12 bases between them. CDR3 size: 13 residues. The CDR3 DNA follows: TGTGCCAGCTCCCAGGGGCAGACAGATACGCAGTATTTT. It translates to CASSQGQTDTQYF. The full variable domain, completed using reference TRBV11-3 and TRBJ2-3, is EAGVVQSPRYKIIEKKQPVAFWCNPISGHNTLYWYLQNLGQGPELLIRYENEEAVDDSQLPKDRFSAERLKGVDSTLKIQPAELGDSAVYLCASSQGQTDTQYFGPGTRLTVL.

The sample holds one count of this clone. The chain uses TRBV2 and TRBJ1-5, with a weak D call TRBD1 (5 bases). Deletions cut 5 bases from V and 2 bases from J, with 13 bases between. Germline CDR1 and CDR2: SNHLY and FYNNEI. This CDR3 contains 15 residues. CDR3 amino acids: CASSYQGMGNQPQHF. The DNA for the CDR3 is TGTGCCAGCAGTTACCAGGGTATGGGCAATCAGCCCCAGCATTTT.

The chain joins TRBV9 to TRBJ1-1; D unresolved. CDR3 length: 15 amino acids. V dropped 4 bases and J dropped 1 base, with 14 bases sitting between them. Germline CDR1 SGDLS, CDR2 YYNGEE. The CDR3 is CASSPRWVENTEAFF. The CDR3 nucleotides are TGTGCCAGCAGCCCCAGGTGGGTGGAGAACACTGAAGCTTTCTTT.